Included here is one TCR beta chain sequence, with context. Its antigen is still unknown. Hyperthyroidism patients were newly diagnosed, under 2 months' duration, aged 18 to 65. The source of the sample is a study of Graves' ophthalmopathy and Graves' hyperthyroidism. General study results and limits: Ophthalmopathy and stable hyperthyroidism were discriminated by a 13-signature model, with over 85% sensitivity and 81.08% specificity. Clonotypes were expanded in thyroid at above 0.001 frequency, and most also appeared in blood. In predicting ophthalmopathy progression, the model reached around 65% sensitivity and roughly 74% specificity.

Germline V gene sequence: CDR1 KGHDR, CDR2 SFDVKD. This CDR3 has 16 amino acids. Trimming took 3 bases from V and 8 from J; bases not matched to a gene: 6. RNA transcripts were the template, and TCR beta CDR3 regions were amplified from them. First-round RT-PCR employed HTBI primers, with a second-round multiplex PCR after it. One entry per CDR3 protein results from TCRdb running MiXCR on the multiplex PCR reads. This sample has hundreds of thousands of distinct CDR3 sequences, with 22% found just once. The chain has TRBV24-1 and TRBJ2-2; 12 positions match TRBD1. The sequencing input was peripheral blood. The sequence was collected from a young woman with stable Graves' hyperthyroidism. Some clones in this sample may be carry-over from other donors' samples. The CDR3 DNA is TGTGCCACCAGTGATCCAAGGGACAGGGGGCGTGGGGAGCTGTTTTTT. Its translation: CATSDPRDRGRGELFF.